This TCR beta chain was recorded in a study of OX40 agonist ivuxolimab in advanced cancers. The repertoire was sequenced with immunoSEQ multiplex PCR; TCRdb's copy has only in-frame clones and lacks some. There are roughly 76,000 clones in the sample; roughly 86% occur only once, and approximately 8.4% lies in the top ten. CDR1 and CDR2 from the germline V gene are MGHDK and SYGVNS. The V end lost 5 bases, the J end lost 5 bases, and 13 bases lay between the germline ends. CDR3 length: 14 amino acids. This clone is a singleton in its sample. The genes are TRBV25-1 and TRBJ1-5; D is ambiguous. This receptor was identified in an adult with an advanced solid tumor such as melanoma, head and neck, liver or kidney cancer. The sample here was CD4+ or CD8+ T cells sorted from blood, taken in a trial of the OX40 agonist ivuxolimab. CDR3 in DNA: TGTGCCAGCAGTCCGGCCAATCCTCATCAGCCCCAGCATTTT. This encodes CASSPANPHQPQHF.